These 21 T cell receptor beta chains were all obtained from the same sample, sequenced in a study of shared clonotypes between healthy human individuals. Method: immunoSEQ multiplex PCR; TCRdb's copy keeps in-frame clones and lacks some. The sample includes around 2.5 million clones, under 95% of them seen just once. Sequencing was done on a sample of naive CD4+ T cells from PBMCs. As for subset: CD45RA+ positively selected. Receptors originate from a man between 18 and 35 years old in good health. Some clones in this sample may be carry-over from other donors' samples.

The rearrangement uses TRBV5-1 and TRBJ1-2, with D maybe TRBD1 (5 bases). The CDR3 runs to 15 residues. Trimming took 0 bases from V and 5 from J, leaving 14 bases between them. Germline CDR1 is SGHRS and CDR2 is YFSETQ. Written as DNA, the CDR3 is TGCGCCAGCAGCTTGGTAGGATCAGGGTTGTATGGCTACACCTTC. As protein: CASSLVGSGLYGYTF.

The chain has TRBV2 and TRBJ2-7; D unclear. Germline V gives CDR1 SNHLY, CDR2 FYNNEI. This CDR3 is built from 12 residues. Trimming pared 2 bases from V and 10 bases from J, leaving 12 bases between. The CDR3 region has the DNA TGTGCCAGCAGTGAAAGTTGGATCGTCCAGTACTTC. Its protein is CASSESWIVQYF. Drawing the rest from reference TRBV2 and TRBJ2-7, the complete variable domain is EPEVTQTPSHQVTQMGQEVILRCVPISNHLYFYWYRQILGQKVEFLVSFYNNEISEKSEIFDDQFSVERPDGSNFTLKIRSTKLEDSAMYFCASSESWIVQYFGPGTRLTVT.

The gene calls are TRBV5-1 and TRBJ1-2, with a weak D call TRBD1 (6 bases). CDR3 length equals 14 residues. Germline V lookup: CDR1 SGHRS, CDR2 YFSETQ. Trimming stripped 4 bases from V and 7 bases from J, with 17 bases between. CDR3 DNA sequence: TGCGCCAGCAGCCCGGGGGACACGGGTCTTGGCTACACCTTC. Amino acids: CASSPGDTGLGYTF.

The genes are TRBV9 and TRBJ2-3; possible D gene TRBD1, 7 bases. The ends were cut back, 0 bases at V and 3 bases at J, with 17 bases in the middle. This CDR3 has 17 residues. Germline V gives CDR1 SGDLS, CDR2 YYNGEE. The CDR3 here is CASSVAGDSTGTDTQYF. CDR3 nucleotide sequence: TGTGCCAGCAGCGTAGCGGGGGACAGTACGGGAACAGATACGCAGTATTTT.

The rearrangement links TRBV11-3 to TRBJ2-1; 7 nucleotides line up with TRBD1. V was clipped by 4 bases and J by 4 bases; unmatched bases: 7. CDR1 and CDR2 (germline): SGHNT, YENEEA. CDR3 length: 15 residues. The CDR3 DNA is TGTGCCAGCAGCTACGACAGGGAAGGATACAATGAGCAGTTCTTC. It is translated as CASSYDREGYNEQFF.

This clone appeared a single time. The chain is built from TRBV2 and TRBJ2-7; 7 nucleotides align to TRBD1. V was pared by 11 bases and J by 0 bases, with 10 bases of the junction left unmatched. The CDR3 is 14 residues long. Germline CDR1 is SNHLY and CDR2 is FYNNEI. CDR3 residues: CASTETGYSYEQYF. The CDR3 nucleotides are TGTGCCTCAACCGAGACAGGGTACTCCTACGAGCAGTACTTC.

Worth noting for this clone: Other DNA sequences in the sample encode the same CDR3. This chain uses TRBV18 with TRBJ2-2; the match to TRBD1 covers 9 bases. CDR3 length: 16 residues. With V trimmed by 0 bases and J by 1 base, 0 bases remained unmatched. Germline lookup yields CDR1 KGHSH and CDR2 LQKENI. CDR3 residues: CASSPPGQGNTGELFF. Written as DNA, the CDR3 is TGTGCCAGCTCACCACCGGGACAGGGGAACACCGGGGAGCTGTTTTTT.

CDR3 nucleotides: TGTGCCAGCAGCCCCTCTCCGGCGGGAGGGGGGGAGCAGTACTTC. Its translation: CASSPSPAGGGEQYF. This chain links TRBV7-3 with TRBJ2-7, with TRBD2 identical over 9 bases. The J segment lost 7 bases and the V segment lost 5 bases, leaving 12 bases of the junction unmatched. CDR1 SGHTA and CDR2 FQGTGA come from the germline V gene. This CDR3 has 15 residues. The variable domain in full, completed from reference TRBV7-3 and TRBJ2-7, reads GAGVSQTPSNKVTEKGKYVELRCDPISGHTALYWYRQSLGQGPEFLIYFQGTGAADDSGLPNDRFFAVRPEGSVSTLKIQRTERGDSAVYLCASSPSPAGGGEQYFGPGTRLTVT.

The genes are TRBV28 and TRBJ1-6; possibly TRBD1 for D (6 bases). The CDR3 sequence is 13 residues long. Germline CDR1 MDHEN, CDR2 SYDVKM. The V end lost 6 bases, the J end lost 9 bases, and 12 bases lay between the germline ends. CDR3 loop: CASSGQRSSPLHF. The CDR3 DNA reads as TGTGCCAGCAGCGGACAGCGGAGTTCACCCCTCCACTTT.

This rearrangement joins TRBV4-1 to TRBJ1-2, with D possibly TRBD1 on 5 matching bases. V gave up 8 bases and J gave up 5 bases, with 15 bases separating them. The germline gives CDR1 MGHRA, CDR2 YSYEKL. This CDR3 is 13 amino acids long. This CDR3 is CASGMGRGYGYTF. In DNA form, the CDR3 reads TGCGCCAGCGGAATGGGGCGGGGGTATGGCTACACCTTC.

J is TRBJ1-5 and V is TRBV27; 7 bases match TRBD1. The J segment lost 4 bases and the V segment lost 6 bases, leaving 3 bases of the junction unmatched. The germline V gene encodes CDR1 MNHEY and CDR2 SMNVEV (reference sequence). There are 13 residues in the CDR3. The CDR3 spells CASSRDRNQPQHF. CDR3 DNA sequence: TGTGCCAGCAGCAGGGACAGAAATCAGCCCCAGCATTTT.

This CDR3 reads CASSSLGGSFNEQFF. The CDR3, as DNA: TGTGCCAGCAGCTCCCTCGGAGGTTCCTTTAATGAGCAGTTCTTC. This chain connects TRBV7-9 to TRBJ2-1; D possibly corresponds to TRBD2 (5 bases). The CDR3 covers 15 residues. Germline CDR1 and CDR2: SEHNR and FQNEAQ (reference sequence). Trimming shortened V by 4 bases and J by 7 bases, and 17 bases separated the two germline ends.

This chain connects TRBV2 to TRBJ1-1; TRBD1 matches 9 bases. CDR1 is SNHLY, CDR2 FYNNEI, per germline. J gave up 7 bases and V 5 bases, and 5 bases lay outside the gene matches. The CDR3 loop spans 13 amino acids. CDR3 amino acids: CASSTGGTNEAFF. The DNA of the CDR3 is TGTGCCAGCAGTACAGGGGGCACCAATGAAGCTTTCTTT.

This sequence joins TRBV6-6 and TRBJ2-7; 7 bases match TRBD1. The CDR3 length is 15 residues. Germline loops: CDR1 MNHNY, CDR2 SVGAGI (reference sequence). V gave up 2 bases and J gave up 2 bases; unmatched junction bases: 6. In DNA form, the CDR3 reads TGTGCCAGCAGTTACCACCCGACAGGGACCTACGAGCAGTACTTC. Its protein is CASSYHPTGTYEQYF.

The chain recombines TRBV5-5 with TRBJ1-1, with a weak D call TRBD1 (5 bases). V was cut by 2 bases and J by 4 bases, with 15 bases left in between. The germline V gene has CDR1 SGHKS and CDR2 YYEKEE (reference sequence). CDR3 length equals 15 residues. The CDR3 is CASSLVRDRGTEAFF. CDR3 DNA sequence: TGTGCCAGCAGCTTAGTACGGGACCGGGGCACTGAAGCTTTCTTT. Drawing the rest from reference TRBV5-5 and TRBJ1-1, the complete variable domain is DAGVTQSPTHLIKTRGQQVTLRCSPISGHKSVSWYQQVLGQGPQFIFQYYEKEERGRGNFPDRFSARQFPNYSSELNVNALLLGDSALYLCASSLVRDRGTEAFFGQGTRLTVV.

The V call is TRBV7-2, the J call TRBJ2-5, with D possibly called TRBD1 or TRBD2 (5 bases each). V gave up 1 base and J gave up 7 bases, with 13 bases separating them. This CDR3 region has 14 residues. Per the germline V gene, CDR1 is SGHTA and CDR2 is FQGNSA. The CDR3 coding sequence is TGTGCCAGCAGCTTAGGACAGAGGGGTCGGACCCAGTACTTC. Its protein product is CASSLGQRGRTQYF. Using reference TRBV7-2 and TRBJ2-5 for the parts outside the CDR3, the full variable domain is GAGVSQSPSNKVTEKGKDVELRCDPISGHTALYWYRQSLGQGLEFLIYFQGNSAPDKSGLPSDRFSAERTGGSVSTLTIQRTQQEDSAVYLCASSLGQRGRTQYFGPGTRLLVL.

The V and J genes are TRBV9 and TRBJ2-7; D is possibly TRBD1 (6 bases). The V gene's germline CDR1 is SGDLS and CDR2 YYNGEE. The CDR3 covers 15 residues. Trimming shortened V by 4 bases and J by 0 bases, and 14 bases separated the two germline ends. The CDR3 loop reads CASSSDVDSSYEQYF. In nucleotides, the CDR3 is TGTGCCAGCAGCTCCGATGTGGACAGCTCCTACGAGCAGTACTTC. Looking up the rest from reference TRBV9 and TRBJ2-7 gives the full variable domain: DSGVTQTPKHLITATGQRVTLRCSPRSGDLSVYWYQQSLDQGLQFLIQYYNGEERAKGNILERFSAQQFPDLHSELNLSSLELGDSALYFCASSSDVDSSYEQYFGPGTRLTVT.

In regard to this clone: The same CDR3 can be traced to other DNA sequences in this sample. The chain recombines TRBV5-1 with TRBJ1-1; D gene unclear. Germline V gene sequence: CDR1 SGHRS, CDR2 YFSETQ. Between the trimmed V and J ends, which lost 2 bases and 5 bases, there was a span of 10 bases. CDR3 length: 13 residues. CDR3 protein: CASSFGVGTEAFF. DNA of the CDR3: TGCGCCAGCAGCTTTGGGGTTGGTACTGAAGCTTTCTTT.

As concerns this clone: In the same sample, other DNA sequences code for this CDR3. The CDR3 sequence: CASSVSGDTEAFF. The CDR3 DNA follows: TGTGCCAGCAGCGTTTCAGGGGACACTGAAGCTTTCTTT. V usage is TRBV9 and J usage is TRBJ1-1; tentatively, D is TRBD1 (6 bases). V was pared by 2 bases and J by 3 bases, with 8 bases between. The V gene's germline CDR1 is SGDLS and CDR2 YYNGEE. CDR3 size: 13 residues.

This clone was observed a handful of times. V is TRBV7-3 and J is TRBJ1-1; D ambiguous. Looked up from germline, CDR1 is SGHTA and CDR2 is FQGTGA. V lost 5 bases, J lost 7 bases, and 14 bases lay in between. This CDR3 has 13 residues. CDR3 sequence: CASSPQVGGEAFF. CDR3 bases: TGTGCCAGCAGCCCACAAGTCGGAGGTGAAGCTTTCTTT. Full variable domain (outside the CDR3, taken from reference TRBV7-3 and TRBJ1-1): GAGVSQTPSNKVTEKGKYVELRCDPISGHTALYWYRQSLGQGPEFLIYFQGTGAADDSGLPNDRFFAVRPEGSVSTLKIQRTERGDSAVYLCASSPQVGGEAFFGQGTRLTVV.

The rearrangement joins TRBV6-1 to TRBJ1-1; D is possibly TRBD1 (5 bases). V was shortened by 4 bases and J by 10 bases, with 16 bases between the two germline ends. Looked up from germline, CDR1 is MNHNS and CDR2 is SASEGT. This CDR3 spans 13 amino acids. The CDR3 loop is CASSVPGGERAFF. The CDR3 DNA follows: TGTGCCAGCAGTGTCCCTGGGGGGGAGCGAGCTTTCTTT.